This entry describes one T cell receptor beta chain. What it binds is unknown. This entry comes from a study of cytomegalovirus exposure and HLA in healthy donors. Study-level findings and limits: One cluster of highly shared sequence variants probably arose as a sequencing artifact.

Primers for the PCR totalled 60 Vbeta and 13 Jbeta. TCRdb's copy holds only in-frame clones and misses some; the assay was immunoSEQ multiplex PCR. The sample yields roughly 110,000 clones, approximately 74% seen once. Germline lookup yields CDR1 SEHNR and CDR2 FQNEAQ (reference sequence). The CDR3 consists of 15 residues. With V trimmed by 7 bases and J by 4 bases, 7 bases remained unmatched. The rearrangement links TRBV7-9 to TRBJ2-1; 10 nucleotides line up with TRBD1. Sequencing was done on a sample of PBMCs. The source of this sequence is a woman between 40 and 55 years old in good health and CMV-seropositive. This CDR3 reads CASTPGTGAYNEQFF. The CDR3 DNA sequence: TGTGCCAGCACCCCAGGGACAGGGGCGTACAATGAGCAGTTCTTC.